These 14 T cell receptor beta chains originate from one sample sequenced in a study of cytomegalovirus exposure and HLA in healthy donors. This PCR relied on a set of 60 Vbeta primers and 13 Jbeta primers. Repertoires were generated with immunoSEQ multiplex PCR, while TCRdb's copy carries only in-frame clones and drops some. The sample has over 150,000 clones, about 72% seen once. Material: PBMCs. The source of these receptors is a man aged 50 to 59 in good health and CMV-seropositive.

In the case of this clone: Germline is not matched at one junction end, which may reflect a read error. The chain combines TRBV27 with TRBJ1-2; a possible D gene is TRBD1 (6 bases). Germline lookup yields CDR1 MNHEY and CDR2 SMNVEV (reference sequence). This CDR3 comprises 14 residues. The CDR3: CASSQDRANYGYAF. The CDR3 DNA is TGTGCCAGCAGTCAGGACAGAGCTAACTATGGCTACGCCTTC.

The V gene is TRBV6-5, the J gene TRBJ2-5; TRBD2 might be the D (6 bases). Judging by the DNA end, TRBJ2-7 fits better; the J call may be wrong. This CDR3 is 14 amino acids long. Germline lookup yields CDR1 MNHEY and CDR2 SVGAGI. This chain's CDR3 is CASNGGTSAYEQYF. In DNA form, the CDR3 reads TGTGCCAGCAACGGAGGGACCTCCGCCTACGAGCAGTACTTC.

CDR3 nucleotide sequence: TGTGCCAGTAGTCTTGAAACAGGGACCTACAATGAGCAGTTCTTC. Protein sequence: CASSLETGTYNEQFF. The rearrangement links TRBV19 to TRBJ2-1, with D possibly being TRBD1 (6 bases). CDR3 size: 15 residues. Germline CDR1 and CDR2: LNHDA and SQIVND (reference sequence). V was pared by 5 bases and J by 2 bases, with 13 bases between.

The V and J genes are TRBV29-1 and TRBJ2-7; TRBD1 matches 8 bases. With V trimmed by 4 bases and J by 2 bases, 4 bases remained unmatched. This CDR3 region has 13 residues. Germline V gene data show CDR1 as SQVTM and CDR2 as ANQGSEA. CDR3 region: CSVGQGAAYEQYF. Here the CDR3 DNA reads TGCAGCGTTGGTCAGGGGGCAGCCTACGAGCAGTACTTC.

The gene calls are TRBV13 and TRBJ1-6, with 8 bases fitting TRBD1. Trimming cost V 5 bases and J 5 bases; bases outside gene matches: 5. This CDR3 comprises 15 residues. Germline V lookup: CDR1 PRHDT, CDR2 FYEKMQ (reference sequence). The DNA for the CDR3 is TGTGCCAGCAGCGGCAGACAGGGGAATAATTCACCCCTCCACTTT. Its protein is CASSGRQGNNSPLHF.

The genes are TRBV10-1 and TRBJ1-1, with D perhaps TRBD1 (5 bases). Germline V gene lookup returns CDR1 WNHNN and CDR2 SYGVQD (reference sequence). CDR3 length: 13 amino acids. Deletions cut 11 bases from V and 4 bases from J, with 17 bases between. The CDR3 coding sequence is TGCGCCCCTCGGACCAGGGAGGGCACTGAAGCTTTCTTT. Amino acid sequence: CAPRTREGTEAFF.

Here the CDR3 DNA reads TGTGCCAGCAGTGAAGACAGTGGCGCTGAAGCTTTCTTT. Translating it yields CASSEDSGAEAFF. The chain carries TRBV6-4 and TRBJ1-1, with D possibly TRBD1 on 5 matching bases. Trimming shortened V by 3 bases and J by 6 bases, and 11 bases separated the two germline ends. Germline V gives CDR1 MRHNA, CDR2 SNTAGT. The CDR3 is 13 amino acids.

This clone came up once. The genes are TRBV6-7 and TRBJ2-3; 9 nucleotides line up with TRBD1. TRBV6-7 is an ORF; its function is uncertain. The CDR3 totals 17 residues. The J segment lost 2 bases and the V segment lost 2 bases, leaving 8 bases of the junction unmatched. The CDR3 protein is CASSYRATGGDTDTQYF. The CDR3 DNA reads as TGTGCCAGCAGTTACCGCGCGACAGGGGGGGACACAGATACGCAGTATTTT.

The rearrangement links TRBV11-2 to TRBJ2-2; 8 bases are shared with TRBD2. Trimming cost V 0 bases and J 4 bases; bases outside gene matches: 7. CDR1 and CDR2 from the germline V gene are SGHAT and FQNNGV. This CDR3 contains 17 residues. The CDR3 DNA reads TGTGCCAGCAGCTTAGATAAGTTAGCGGGGACCACCGGGGAGCTGTTTTTT. It encodes CASSLDKLAGTTGELFF.

This clone was detected a few times. This chain uses TRBV27 with TRBJ2-2; D is unresolved. From germline, CDR1 is MNHEY and CDR2 SMNVEV (reference sequence). The CDR3 runs 14 residues. Trimming cost V 2 bases and J 1 base, with 5 bases left between them. The CDR3 nucleotides are TGTGCCAGCAGTTTAGGCAAGAACACCGGGGAGCTGTTTTTT. Translating gives CASSLGKNTGELFF.

The chain is built from TRBV11-3 and TRBJ2-3, with D possibly TRBD2 on 7 matching bases. Germline V CDR1 and CDR2: SGHNT, YENEEA. The CDR3 is made up of 15 amino acids. The V end lost 1 base, the J end lost 2 bases, and 10 bases lay between the germline ends. The DNA of the CDR3 is TGTGCCAGCAGCTTAGCGGGGGGCGACACAGATACGCAGTATTTT. It yields the protein CASSLAGGDTDTQYF.

CDR3 in DNA: TGCGCCAGCAGCCCACCAGGGACTAGCGGAGGGACAGATACGCAGTATTTT. It specifies CASSPPGTSGGTDTQYF. The gene calls are TRBV5-1 and TRBJ2-3; 11 bases match TRBD2. The length of the CDR3 is 17 residues. Germline V gene lookup returns CDR1 SGHRS and CDR2 YFSETQ. V lost 4 bases and J lost 3; bases outside the gene matches: 10.

This clone has just one count. The chain carries TRBV12-2 and TRBJ2-6; the table calls TRBD1, which could not be checked here. TRBV12-2 is deemed a pseudogene. The CDR3 has 17 amino acids. CDR3 sequence reads: CASRHRAPFSGANVLTF. In DNA form, the CDR3 reads TGTGCAAGTCGCCACAGGGCGCCCTTCTCTGGGGCCAACGTCCTGACTTTC.

This chain links TRBV9 with TRBJ1-4, with D maybe TRBD1 (6 bases). V lost 3 bases and J 8 bases, leaving 17 bases between the germline ends. The CDR3 has 15 residues. Germline CDR1 and CDR2: SGDLS and YYNGEE. The CDR3 nucleotides are TGTGCCAGCAGCGCTTCCGGGACAAGGGACGAAAAACTGTTTTTT. It yields the protein CASSASGTRDEKLFF.